This T cell receptor beta chain was documented in a study of T cells expressing NK-cell markers. Study context: Eight donors were sequenced, seven testing HCMV-seropositive and one testing seronegative. The study, taken as a whole, reports: Clones of NKG2C+ T cells that had expanded were of unclear HCMV specificity. Dominant NKG2C+ clonotypes made up 1.0-7.0% of CD8+ T cells in about six donors.

For TCR beta, cDNA was produced by 5'RACE template switching with UMIs. Reprocessing the 5' RACE reads, TCRdb reports a single entry for every CDR3 protein and omits DNA. The sample table sets out 250,000 to 300,000 distinct CDR3 sequences. Concerning this clonotype itself: Its specificity is unknown.

CDR3 length equals 14 residues. The V gene's germline CDR1 is DFQATT and CDR2 SNEGSKA (reference sequence). The sample taken for sequencing was blood T cells: a sorted CD56 or NKG2C T cell subset, CD4+ or CD8+ T cells, or bulk PBMC T cells (not recorded which). This clonotype was sampled from a man aged 18 to 30 in good health. The chain links TRBV20-1 to TRBJ1-5; the TCRdb D gene call, TRBD1, has no DNA to confirm it. The chain's CDR3 is CSATTTGPNQPQHF.